This is a list of T cell receptor beta chains from one sample in a study of blood T cell repertoires in COVID-19. Method: immunoSEQ multiplex PCR; TCRdb's copy keeps in-frame clones and lacks some. The table has around 250,000 clones, approximately 90% seen once. Source material: PBMCs or T cells enriched from blood (not recorded which). All receptors come from a woman in her thirties with acute COVID-19. Each CDR3 is given with its conserved first and last residue. D genes are given only for firm matches. Size values are once, few and many counts, or a class for expanded clones, and some rows have none.

abundance | j_gene | d_gene | v_gene | CDR3nt | CDR3aa
- | TRBJ2-2 | TRBD2 | TRBV27 | TGTGCCAGCAGTTTGGCGGGAGGGCCTGGCACCGGGGAGCTGTTTTTT | CASSLAGGPGTGELFF
- | TRBJ2-7 | - | TRBV27 | TGTGCCAGCAGTGCCCAACAGGGCTCCTACGAGCAGTACTTC | CASSAQQGSYEQYF
- | TRBJ1-1 | - | TRBV4-1 | TGCGCCAGCAGCCAAGGGGGAGGGCCACTTGAAGCTTTCTTT | CASSQGGGPLEAFF
- | TRBJ2-7 | TRBD1 | TRBV28 | TGTGCCAGCAGTTCCCCGGGACAGGGGGGCTACGAGCAGTACTTC | CASSSPGQGGYEQYF
few | TRBJ2-1 | - | TRBV19 | TGTGCCAGTAGTATAGCCCCGTACAATGAGCAGTTCTTC | CASSIAPYNEQFF
- | TRBJ2-1 | TRBD2 | TRBV10-3 | TGTGCCATCAGCGGAGTAGCGGGAGTGTCCTACAATGAGCAGTTCTTC | CAISGVAGVSYNEQFF
once | TRBJ2-6 | - | TRBV4-1 | TGCGCCAGCAGCCAAGATGGTAGAGGGGGCTCTGGGGCCAACGTCCTGACTTTC | CASSQDGRGGSGANVLTF
- | TRBJ2-2 | TRBD2 | TRBV25-1 | TGTGCCAGCAGTAAACCGAGCGGGAGGGTCTTGAACACCGGGGAGCTGTTTTTT | CASSKPSGRVLNTGELFF
- | TRBJ2-2 | TRBD2 | TRBV5-1 | TGCGCCAGCAGTCCCCGACTAGCGGGAGGGAGTGCCGGGGAGCTGTTTTTT | CASSPRLAGGSAGELFF
- | TRBJ1-1 | TRBD1 | TRBV2 | TGTGCCAGCAGCGGACAGGGGAGCACTGAAGCTTTCTTT | CASSGQGSTEAFF
- | TRBJ1-1 | - | TRBV7-2 | TGTGCCAGCAGCTTAGCGCATGGGGCTGACACTGAAGCTTTCTTT | CASSLAHGADTEAFF
- | TRBJ1-5 | - | TRBV4-1 | TGCGCCAGCAGCCAAGAAGGGGGTTTGAGCAATCAGCCCCAGCATTTT | CASSQEGGLSNQPQHF
- | TRBJ2-3 | - | TRBV28 | TGTGCCAGCAGTTACCGGGACACCACAGATACGCAGTATTTT | CASSYRDTTDTQYF
- | TRBJ2-7 | - | TRBV12-5 | TGTGCTAGTGGTTCTGGCGGCGGGGAGCAGTACTTC | CASGSGGGEQYF
once | TRBJ2-7 | TRBD2 | TRBV29-1 | TGCAGCGTTGGGACTAGCGGGGAATACGAGCAGTACTTC | CSVGTSGEYEQYF
- | TRBJ1-2 | - | TRBV28 | TGTGCCAGCAGGAGTGGAGAGGCCTCGCGGGATTTCTATGGCTACACCTTC | CASRSGEASRDFYGYTF
once | TRBJ2-1 | - | TRBV9 | TGTGCCAGCAGCGTAGAGTCCAGAAACAATGAGCAGTTCTTC | CASSVESRNNEQFF
- | TRBJ2-1 | - | TRBV4-1 | TGCGCCAGCAGCCAAATTTCGGGGGAATTGGCCGATGAGCAGTTCTTC | CASSQISGELADEQFF
- | TRBJ2-2 | TRBD1 | TRBV7-9 | TGTGCCAGCAGCTTACTCTTTGGGACAGCCCAAACCGGGGAGCTGTTTTTT | CASSLLFGTAQTGELFF
- | TRBJ2-7 | TRBD1 | TRBV5-1 | TGCGCCAGCAGCCCTGGGACAGCTATATTATCACGGCAGTACTTC | CASSPGTAILSRQYF
- | TRBJ2-7 | TRBD2 | TRBV2 | TGTGCCAGCAGGACTAGCGGGGGCTCCTACGAGCAGTACTTC | CASRTSGGSYEQYF
once | TRBJ2-3 | TRBD2 | TRBV19 | TGTGCCAGCAGACTAGCGGGAGTTGTAGATACGCAGTATTTT | CASRLAGVVDTQYF